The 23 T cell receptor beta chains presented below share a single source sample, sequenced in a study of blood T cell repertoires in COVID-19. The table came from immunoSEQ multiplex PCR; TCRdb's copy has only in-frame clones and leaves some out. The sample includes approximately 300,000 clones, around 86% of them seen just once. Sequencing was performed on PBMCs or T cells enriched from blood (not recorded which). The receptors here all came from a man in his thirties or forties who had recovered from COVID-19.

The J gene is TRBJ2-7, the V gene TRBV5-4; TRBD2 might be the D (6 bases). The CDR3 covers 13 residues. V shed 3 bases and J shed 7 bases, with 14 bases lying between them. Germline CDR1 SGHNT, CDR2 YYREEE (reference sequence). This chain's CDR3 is CASSWEWAGEQYF. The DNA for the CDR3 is TGTGCCAGCAGCTGGGAATGGGCGGGGGAGCAGTACTTC.

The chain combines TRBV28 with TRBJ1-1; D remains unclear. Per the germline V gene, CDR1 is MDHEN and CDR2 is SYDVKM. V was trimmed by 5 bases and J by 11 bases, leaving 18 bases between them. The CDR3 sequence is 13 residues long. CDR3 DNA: TGTGCCAGCAGTCTAACGACCCCCCCGGAGGCTTTCTTT. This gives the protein CASSLTTPPEAFF.

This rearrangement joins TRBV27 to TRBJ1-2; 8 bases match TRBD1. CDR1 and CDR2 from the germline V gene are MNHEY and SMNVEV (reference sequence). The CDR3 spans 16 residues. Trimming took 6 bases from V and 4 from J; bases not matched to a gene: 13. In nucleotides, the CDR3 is TGTGCCAGCAGACCCGCAGACAGGGGTTGGAGCTATGGCTACACCTTC. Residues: CASRPADRGWSYGYTF.

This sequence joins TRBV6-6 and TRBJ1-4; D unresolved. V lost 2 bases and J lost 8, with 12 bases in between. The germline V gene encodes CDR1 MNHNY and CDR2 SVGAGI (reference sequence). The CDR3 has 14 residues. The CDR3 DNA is TGTGCCAGCAGTTACCCCTCTGAGGGAGAAAAACTGTTTTTT. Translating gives CASSYPSEGEKLFF.

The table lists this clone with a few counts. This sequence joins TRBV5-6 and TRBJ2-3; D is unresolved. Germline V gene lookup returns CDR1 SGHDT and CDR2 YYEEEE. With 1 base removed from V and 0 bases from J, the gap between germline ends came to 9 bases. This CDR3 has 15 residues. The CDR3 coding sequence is TGTGCCAGCAGCTTGTTGGGCGCCAGCACAGATACGCAGTATTTT. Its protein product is CASSLLGASTDTQYF.

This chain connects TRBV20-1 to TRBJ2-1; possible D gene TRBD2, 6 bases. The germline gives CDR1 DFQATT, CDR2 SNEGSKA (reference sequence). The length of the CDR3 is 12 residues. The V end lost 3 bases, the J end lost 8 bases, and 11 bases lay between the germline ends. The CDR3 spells CSASETSYEQFF. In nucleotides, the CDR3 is TGCAGTGCTAGTGAGACTAGTTATGAGCAGTTCTTC.

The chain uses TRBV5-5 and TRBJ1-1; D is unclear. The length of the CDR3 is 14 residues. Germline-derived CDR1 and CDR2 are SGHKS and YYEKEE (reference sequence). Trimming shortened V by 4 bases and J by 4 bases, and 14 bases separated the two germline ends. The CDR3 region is CASSPWRASTEAFF. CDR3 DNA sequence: TGTGCCAGCAGCCCGTGGAGGGCGTCCACTGAAGCTTTCTTT.

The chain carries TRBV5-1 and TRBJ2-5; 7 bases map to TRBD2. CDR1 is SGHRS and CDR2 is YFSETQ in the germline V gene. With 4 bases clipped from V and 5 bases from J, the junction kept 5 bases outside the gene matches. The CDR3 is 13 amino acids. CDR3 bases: TGCGCCAGCAGCAGGGACGGGAGGGAGACCCAGTACTTC. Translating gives CASSRDGRETQYF.

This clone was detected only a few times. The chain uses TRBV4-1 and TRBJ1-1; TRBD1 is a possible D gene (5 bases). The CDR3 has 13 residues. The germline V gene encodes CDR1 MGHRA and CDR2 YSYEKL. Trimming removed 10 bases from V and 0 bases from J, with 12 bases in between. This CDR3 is CATREGLNTEAFF. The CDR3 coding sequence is TGCGCCACTCGGGAGGGACTGAACACTGAAGCTTTCTTT.

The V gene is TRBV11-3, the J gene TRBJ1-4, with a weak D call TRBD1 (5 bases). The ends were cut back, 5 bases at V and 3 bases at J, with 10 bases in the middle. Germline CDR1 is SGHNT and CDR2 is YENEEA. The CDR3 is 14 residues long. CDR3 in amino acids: CASSLRVANEKLFF. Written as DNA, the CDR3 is TGTGCCAGCAGCCTCAGGGTGGCTAATGAAAAACTGTTTTTT.

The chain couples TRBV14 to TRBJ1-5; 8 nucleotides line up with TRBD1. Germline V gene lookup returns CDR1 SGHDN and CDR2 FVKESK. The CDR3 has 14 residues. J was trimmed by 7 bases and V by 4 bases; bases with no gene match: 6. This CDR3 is CASSRGQGEQPQHF. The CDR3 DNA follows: TGTGCCAGCAGCCGCGGACAGGGCGAACAGCCCCAGCATTTT.

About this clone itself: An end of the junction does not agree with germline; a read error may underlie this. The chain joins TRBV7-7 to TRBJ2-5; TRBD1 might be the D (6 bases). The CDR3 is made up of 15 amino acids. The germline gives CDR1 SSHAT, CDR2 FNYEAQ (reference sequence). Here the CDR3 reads CASSVALAGVETQYF. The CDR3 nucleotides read TGTGCTAGCAGCGTGGCTCTAGCAGGGGTAGAGACCCAGTACTTC.

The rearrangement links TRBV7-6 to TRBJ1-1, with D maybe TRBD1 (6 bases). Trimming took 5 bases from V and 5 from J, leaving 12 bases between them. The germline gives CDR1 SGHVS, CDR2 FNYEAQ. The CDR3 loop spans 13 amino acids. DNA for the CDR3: TGTGCCAGCAGCGCAGGACAGAATACTGAAGCTTTCTTT. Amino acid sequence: CASSAGQNTEAFF.

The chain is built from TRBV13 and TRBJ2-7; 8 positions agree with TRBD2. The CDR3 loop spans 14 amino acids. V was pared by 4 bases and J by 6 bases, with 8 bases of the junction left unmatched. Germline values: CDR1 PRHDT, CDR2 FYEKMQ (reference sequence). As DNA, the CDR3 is TGTGCCAGCAGCTCAGGGACTAGTAGGGGCGAGCAGTACTTC. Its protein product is CASSSGTSRGEQYF.

The DNA for the CDR3 is TGTGCCAGCAGTTACTCGGGGCGGAGTCAAGGCTACACCTTC. This encodes CASSYSGRSQGYTF. The V and J genes are TRBV6-5 and TRBJ1-2, with a tentative D call TRBD1 (5 bases). With 0 bases removed from V and 8 bases from J, the gap between germline ends came to 13 bases. CDR3 size: 14 residues. Germline CDR1 is MNHEY and CDR2 is SVGAGI.

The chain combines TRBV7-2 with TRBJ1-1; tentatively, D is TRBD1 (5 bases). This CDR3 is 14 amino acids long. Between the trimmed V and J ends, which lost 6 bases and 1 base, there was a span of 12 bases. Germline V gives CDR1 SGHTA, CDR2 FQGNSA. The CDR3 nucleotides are TGTGCCAGCAGTTCGGGACTTGGGAACACTGAAGCTTTCTTT. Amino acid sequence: CASSSGLGNTEAFF.

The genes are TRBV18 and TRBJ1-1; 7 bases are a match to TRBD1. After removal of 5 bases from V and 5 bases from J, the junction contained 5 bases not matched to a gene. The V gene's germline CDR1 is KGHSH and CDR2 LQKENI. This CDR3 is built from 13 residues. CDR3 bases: TGTGCCAGCTCATCGACAGGGTGGACTGAAGCTTTCTTT. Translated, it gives CASSSTGWTEAFF.

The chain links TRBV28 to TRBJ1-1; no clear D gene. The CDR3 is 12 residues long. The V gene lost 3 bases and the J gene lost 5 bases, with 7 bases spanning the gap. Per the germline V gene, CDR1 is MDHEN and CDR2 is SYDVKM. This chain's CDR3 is CASSFGVTEAFF. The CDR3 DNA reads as TGTGCCAGCAGTTTCGGAGTGACTGAAGCTTTCTTT.

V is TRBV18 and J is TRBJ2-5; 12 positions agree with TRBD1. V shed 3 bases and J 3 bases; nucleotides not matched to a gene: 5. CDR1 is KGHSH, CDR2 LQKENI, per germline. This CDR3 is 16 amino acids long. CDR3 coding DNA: TGTGCCAGCTCACCGGCCGGGACAGGGGGCAAAGAGACCCAGTACTTC. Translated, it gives CASSPAGTGGKETQYF.

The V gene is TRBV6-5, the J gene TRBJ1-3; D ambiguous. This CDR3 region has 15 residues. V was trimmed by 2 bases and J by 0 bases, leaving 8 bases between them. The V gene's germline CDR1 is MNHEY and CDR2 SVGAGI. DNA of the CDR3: TGTGCCAGCAGTTACGAGGCAGCCTCTGGAAACACCATATATTTT. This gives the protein CASSYEAASGNTIYF.

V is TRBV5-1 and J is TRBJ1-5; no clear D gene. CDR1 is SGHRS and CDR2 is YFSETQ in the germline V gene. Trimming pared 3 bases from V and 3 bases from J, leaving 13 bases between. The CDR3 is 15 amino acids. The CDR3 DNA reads TGCGCCAGCAGCTATGGAGAAGGCCACAATCAGCCCCAGCATTTT. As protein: CASSYGEGHNQPQHF.

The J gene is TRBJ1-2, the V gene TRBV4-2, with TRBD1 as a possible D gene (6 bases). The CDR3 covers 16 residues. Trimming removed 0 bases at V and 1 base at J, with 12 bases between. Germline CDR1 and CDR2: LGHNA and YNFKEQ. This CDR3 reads CASSQDLTGSNYGYTF. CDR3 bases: TGTGCCAGCAGCCAAGATTTAACAGGGAGTAACTATGGCTACACCTTC.

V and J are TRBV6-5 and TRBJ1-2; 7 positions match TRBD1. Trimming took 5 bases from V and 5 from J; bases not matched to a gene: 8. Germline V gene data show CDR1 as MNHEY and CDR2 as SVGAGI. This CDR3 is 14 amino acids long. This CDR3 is CASSPSGQRYGYTF. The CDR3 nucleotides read TGTGCCAGCAGTCCATCGGGACAGAGATATGGCTACACCTTC.